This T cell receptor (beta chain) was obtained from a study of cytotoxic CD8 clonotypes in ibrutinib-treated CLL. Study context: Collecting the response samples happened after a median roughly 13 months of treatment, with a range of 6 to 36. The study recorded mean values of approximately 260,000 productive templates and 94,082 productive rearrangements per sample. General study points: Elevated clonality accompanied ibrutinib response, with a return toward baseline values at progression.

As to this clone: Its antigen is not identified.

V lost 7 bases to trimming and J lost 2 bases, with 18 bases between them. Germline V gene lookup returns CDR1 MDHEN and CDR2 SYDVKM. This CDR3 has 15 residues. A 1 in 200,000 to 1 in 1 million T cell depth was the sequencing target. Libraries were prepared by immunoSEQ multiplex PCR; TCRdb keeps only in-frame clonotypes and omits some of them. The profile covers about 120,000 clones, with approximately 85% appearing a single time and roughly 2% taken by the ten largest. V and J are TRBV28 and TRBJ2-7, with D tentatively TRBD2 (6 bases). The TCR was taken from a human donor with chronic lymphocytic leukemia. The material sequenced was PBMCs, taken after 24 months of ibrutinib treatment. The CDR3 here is CASKSSAGPTYEQYF. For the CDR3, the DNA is TGTGCCAGCAAATCGTCGGCGGGACCTACCTACGAGCAGTACTTC.